This T cell receptor beta chain was recovered during a study of blood T cells in healthy people across ages. General study results and limits: With age, beta diversity per million T cells declined roughly linearly, significantly by 35 to 40.

Each donor had around 9.8 milliliters of peripheral blood drawn. At least 5.5 micrograms of total RNA were extracted per sample. With regard to this clonotype: Antigen: not known.

From germline, CDR1 is DFQATT and CDR2 SNEGSKA (reference sequence). The CDR3 is 17 residues long. V lost 3 bases and J 0 bases, leaving 18 bases between the germline ends. Sample-barcoded 5' priming and a J-beta primer mix drove a second PCR of about 6 to 11 cycles. TCRdb used MiXCR to reprocess the 5' RACE reads, holding one entry per CDR3 protein. The sample yields about 1.8 million distinct CDR3 sequences, about 49% seen once. Sequenced: blood. The chain joins TRBV20-1 to TRBJ2-1, with D uncertain. This receptor was taken from a woman aged 40 to 50 in good health. The CDR3 DNA reads as TGCAGTGCTAGTTGGTCGGGCGGCCTAAGCTCCTACAATGAGCAGTTCTTC. As protein: CSASWSGGLSSYNEQFF.